The sequence of this T cell receptor (beta chain) was determined in a study of cytomegalovirus exposure and HLA in healthy donors. Background on the study: Caucasian-associated ancestry cluster membership applied to 75% to 85% of around 400 genotyped donors.

Primers included in the PCR were 60 Vbeta and 13 Jbeta primers. Methods used by the authors: A follow-up analysis tallied about 80 million unique TCR beta chains, approximately 10 million shared. The data were produced by immunoSEQ multiplex PCR, yet TCRdb's version contains in-frame clones alone and is incomplete. V, J and clone size are taken as reported in that table, and D and trimming were inferred from the DNA itself. This table holds around 94,000 clones, approximately 87% found once. This clone was observed once. Its antigen remains unidentified. Study findings and constraints: Productive status was seen about 87% or about 30% of the time for most TCR beta V segments in an earlier analysis. More clonal expansion characterized HLA-associated TCR beta chains than equally common others in a later analysis.

Material: PBMCs. This TCR was sampled from a man aged 40-55 years in good health and CMV-seronegative.

The CDR3 DNA reads TGCGCCAGCAGCGCCGGGACAGGGTTTTCGTATGGCTACACCTTC. It specifies CASSAGTGFSYGYTF. V usage is TRBV5-1 and J usage is TRBJ1-2; TRBD1 matches at 9 bases. V gave up 4 bases and J gave up 5 bases; unmatched junction bases: 9. Germline V gene data show CDR1 as SGHRS and CDR2 as YFSETQ. The CDR3 is made up of 15 amino acids.